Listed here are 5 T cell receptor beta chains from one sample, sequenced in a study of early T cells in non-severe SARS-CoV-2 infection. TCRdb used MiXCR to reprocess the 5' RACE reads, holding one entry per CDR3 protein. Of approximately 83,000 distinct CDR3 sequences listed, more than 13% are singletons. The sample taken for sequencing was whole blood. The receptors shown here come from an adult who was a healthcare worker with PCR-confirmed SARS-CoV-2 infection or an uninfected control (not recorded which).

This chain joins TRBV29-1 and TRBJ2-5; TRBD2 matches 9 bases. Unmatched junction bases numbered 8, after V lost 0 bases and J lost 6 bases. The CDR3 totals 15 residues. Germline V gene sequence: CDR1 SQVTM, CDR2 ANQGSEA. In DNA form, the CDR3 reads TGCAGCGTTGAAGATCCGGCGGGAGGGCCGAAGACCCAGTACTTC. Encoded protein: CSVEDPAGGPKTQYF. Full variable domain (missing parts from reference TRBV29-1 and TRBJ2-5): SAVISQKPSRDICQRGTSLTIQCQVDSQVTMMFWYRQQPGQSLTLIATANQGSEATYESGFVIDKFPISRPNLTFSTLTVSNMSPEDSSIYLCSVEDPAGGPKTQYFGPGTRLLVL.

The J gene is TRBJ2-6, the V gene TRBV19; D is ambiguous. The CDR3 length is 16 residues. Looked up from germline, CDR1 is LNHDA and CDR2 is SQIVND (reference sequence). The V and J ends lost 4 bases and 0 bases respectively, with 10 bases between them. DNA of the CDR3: TGTGCCAGTAGTAAGGCCAGAAGCTCTGGGGCCAACGTCCTGACTTTC. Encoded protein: CASSKARSSGANVLTF. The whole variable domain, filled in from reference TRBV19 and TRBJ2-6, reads DGGITQSPKYLFRKEGQNVTLSCEQNLNHDAMYWYRQDPGQGLRLIYYSQIVNDFQKGDIAEGYSVSREKKESFPLTVTSAQKNPTAFYLCASSKARSSGANVLTFGAGSRLTVL.

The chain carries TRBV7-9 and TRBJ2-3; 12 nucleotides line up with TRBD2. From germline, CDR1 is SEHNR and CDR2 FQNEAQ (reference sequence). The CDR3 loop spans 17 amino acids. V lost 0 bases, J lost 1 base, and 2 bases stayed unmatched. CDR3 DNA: TGTGCCAGCAGCTTAGCGGGACTAGCGGGTGGCACAGATACGCAGTATTTT. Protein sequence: CASSLAGLAGGTDTQYF.

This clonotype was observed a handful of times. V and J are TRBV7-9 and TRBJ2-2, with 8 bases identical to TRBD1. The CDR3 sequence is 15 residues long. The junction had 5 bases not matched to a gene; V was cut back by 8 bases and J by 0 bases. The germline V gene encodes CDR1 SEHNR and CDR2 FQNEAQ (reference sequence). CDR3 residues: CASDRGLSNTGELFF. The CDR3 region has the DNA TGTGCCAGCGACAGGGGACTCTCGAACACCGGGGAGCTGTTTTTT.

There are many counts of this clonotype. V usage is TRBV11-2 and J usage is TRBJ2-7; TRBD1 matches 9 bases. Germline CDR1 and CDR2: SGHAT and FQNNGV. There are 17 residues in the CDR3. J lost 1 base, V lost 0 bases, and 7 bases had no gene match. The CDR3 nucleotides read TGTGCCAGCAGCTTAGATCAGGGGACAGGGATGTCCTACGAGCAGTACTTC. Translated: CASSLDQGTGMSYEQYF.